This note documents a single TCR beta chain sequence. Its antigen is unidentified. A read error is the likely source, as a far larger clone sits one nucleotide away. Additional DNA sequences in this sample encode the identical CDR3. There were no recent acute infections or vaccinations among the donors, who were healthy HIV-negative adults. This record belongs to a study of shared clonotypes between healthy human individuals. V was clipped by 4 bases and J by 1 base, with 11 bases between them. Per the germline V gene, CDR1 is SGHRS and CDR2 is YFSETQ. CDR3 length equals 14 residues. General study findings and limits: There were few donors, and this limited the genetic and exposure-history diversity represented.

Every subset had its genomic DNA shared out evenly among several immunoSEQ plates. Sequenced by immunoSEQ multiplex PCR; TCRdb stores in-frame clones only, minus some. The sample yields about half a million clones, over 70% seen once. The sample taken for sequencing was PBMCs. The rearrangement links TRBV5-1 to TRBJ1-1; a possible D gene is TRBD1 (6 bases). The sequence was obtained from a woman aged 40 to 49 in good health. Some clones in this sample may be carry-over from other donors' samples. As DNA, the CDR3 is TGCGCCAGCAGCAGGTTGACAGGGAACACTGAAGCTTTCTTT. It encodes CASSRLTGNTEAFF.